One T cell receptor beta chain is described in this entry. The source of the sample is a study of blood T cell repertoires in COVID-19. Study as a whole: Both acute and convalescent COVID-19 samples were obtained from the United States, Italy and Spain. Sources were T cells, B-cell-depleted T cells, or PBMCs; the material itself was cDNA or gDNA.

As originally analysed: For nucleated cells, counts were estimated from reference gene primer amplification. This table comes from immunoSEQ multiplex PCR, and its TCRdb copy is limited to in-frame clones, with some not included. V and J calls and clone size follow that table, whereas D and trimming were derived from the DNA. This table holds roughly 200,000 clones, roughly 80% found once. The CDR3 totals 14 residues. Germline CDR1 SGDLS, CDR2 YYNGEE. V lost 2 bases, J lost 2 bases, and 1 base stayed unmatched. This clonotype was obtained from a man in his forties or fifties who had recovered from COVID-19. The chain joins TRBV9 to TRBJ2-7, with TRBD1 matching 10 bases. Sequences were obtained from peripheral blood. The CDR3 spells CASSVGQGTYEQYF. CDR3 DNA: TGTGCCAGCAGCGTGGGACAGGGGACCTACGAGCAGTACTTC.